The source of this T cell receptor beta chain is a study of blood T cells in healthy people across ages. Regarding the study as a whole: Percentage of naive T cells showed a strong correlation with TCR beta diversity.

This CDR3 region has 14 residues. Germline V gives CDR1 DFQATT, CDR2 SNEGSKA (reference sequence). V gave up 5 bases and J gave up 4 bases, with 18 bases separating them. Sample-barcoded 5' priming and a J-beta primer mix drove a second PCR of 7 to 11 cycles. In TCRdb, the 5' RACE reads were re-called with MiXCR into one record per CDR3 protein. The sample yields approximately 1.5 million distinct CDR3 sequences, about 42% seen once. This clonotype has a handful of counts. The antigen remains unidentified. Extraction of total RNA produced a minimum of 5.5 micrograms from each sample. This chain joins TRBV20-1 and TRBJ2-7, with D possibly TRBD2 on 6 matching bases. The sequence derives from a woman in her late teens or twenties in good health. What was sequenced was blood. The CDR3 sequence is CSADGSTRRYEQYF. In nucleotides, the CDR3 is TGCAGTGCTGACGGGAGCACCAGAAGATACGAGCAGTACTTC.